Here is one T cell receptor (beta chain) with its context. The antigen is not known. The data were taken from a study of cytomegalovirus exposure and HLA in healthy donors. Overall study results and limits: The CMV antigen specificity of a few CMV-associated chains was confirmed through in vitro analysis. According to a later analysis, donors in an Asian-associated ancestry cluster reportedly had fewer N-insertions than the roughly 660-donor mean.

CDR1 and CDR2 (germline): SGHVS, FQNEAQ. CDR3 length equals 14 residues. Deletions cut 1 base from V and 7 bases from J, with 13 bases between. This PCR relied on a set of 60 Vbeta primers and 13 Jbeta primers. Clones were sequenced by immunoSEQ multiplex PCR, and TCRdb holds only the in-frame ones, with some missing. Here the sample spans about 110,000 clones, about 70% being singletons. Specimen: PBMCs. This TCR was sampled from a woman in her 50s in good health and CMV-seropositive. The chain links TRBV7-8 to TRBJ1-2, with D uncertain. The CDR3 here is CASSLEIDGGGYTF. DNA of the CDR3: TGTGCCAGCAGCTTAGAGATCGACGGCGGTGGCTACACCTTC.